These T cell receptor beta chains were read from a single sample in a study of cytomegalovirus exposure and HLA in healthy donors. Clones were sequenced by immunoSEQ multiplex PCR, and TCRdb holds only the in-frame ones, with some missing. The sample comprises 120,000 or so clones, 60% to 85% of which are singletons, and 4.5% to 5% rests with the top ten. Sample: PBMCs. The receptors originated from a man between 50 and 59 years old in good health and CMV-seropositive. The CDR3 runs from the conserved cysteine through the conserved F or W. Each record gives: J gene, V gene, clone size, D gene, CDR3 protein, CDR3 DNA. A D gene is named only where the DNA matches it firmly. Some rows have no size entry. The others give once, few or many, or a class for an expanded clone.

>TRBJ1-5|TRBV5-6|-|TRBD1
CASSFRRQGTRQPQHF
TGTGCCAGCAGCTTCCGAAGACAGGGAACCCGACAGCCCCAGCATTTT
>TRBJ1-1|TRBV18|-|-
CASSSGENTEAFF
TGTGCCAGCTCCTCGGGGGAGAACACTGAAGCTTTCTTT
>TRBJ2-7|TRBV4-1|few|-
CASSARQGVSYEQYF
TGCGCCAGCTCTGCGAGGCAGGGCGTATCGTACGAGCAGTACTTC
>TRBJ2-6|TRBV7-3|few|-
CASSLGGAGANVLTF
TGTGCCAGCAGCCTAGGGGGGGCCGGGGCCAACGTCCTGACTTTC
>TRBJ2-3|TRBV6-6|-|TRBD2
CASSPLTSGPHDTQYF
TGTGCCAGCAGTCCCCTGACTAGCGGCCCCCACGATACGCAGTATTTT
>TRBJ2-3|TRBV5-1|-|TRBD1
CASSLGQGGDTQYF
TGCGCCAGCAGCCTAGGACAGGGTGGAGATACGCAGTATTTT
>TRBJ2-3|TRBV7-9|once|TRBD2
CASSPGGATDTQYF
TGTGCCAGCAGCCCCGGGGGGGCCACAGATACGCAGTATTTT
>TRBJ2-3|TRBV7-8|few|-
CASSLSLVTDTQYF
TGTGCCAGCAGCTTAAGTCTAGTTACAGATACGCAGTATTTT
>TRBJ1-4|TRBV2|-|TRBD1
CASTGTGEKLFF
TGTGCCAGCACCGGGACAGGGGAAAAACTGTTTTTT
>TRBJ2-3|TRBV29-1|-|TRBD1
CSVAPRGLQGGTDTQYF
TGCAGCGTTGCGCCCCGAGGATTACAGGGGGGCACAGATACGCAGTATTTT
>TRBJ1-6|TRBV6-1|-|-
CASSEAGPGVVPYNSPLHF
TGTGCCAGCAGTGAAGCGGGGCCAGGCGTCGTCCCCTATAATTCACCCCTCCACTTT
>TRBJ2-1|TRBV9|-|TRBD2
CASSLRLAGVSSYNEQFF
TGTGCCAGCAGCCTACGACTAGCGGGAGTTAGCTCCTACAATGAGCAGTTCTTC
>TRBJ2-6|TRBV7-9|-|TRBD1
CASSPLRDRGSGANVLTF
TGTGCCAGCAGCCCACTCCGGGACAGGGGCTCTGGGGCCAACGTCCTGACTTTC
>TRBJ1-1|TRBV18|-|-
CASSSRQGFLNTEAFF
TGTGCCAGCTCATCAAGGCAGGGGTTTTTGAACACTGAAGCTTTCTTT
>TRBJ2-1|TRBV18|-|-
CASSPPGQGSRNEQFF
TGTGCCAGCTCACCACCGGGGCAGGGGTCTCGGAATGAGCAGTTCTTC
>TRBJ2-5|TRBV4-1|many|-
CASSRLVYETQYF
TGCGCCAGCAGCCGACTAGTGTACGAGACCCAGTACTTC
>TRBJ2-7|TRBV2|-|TRBD2
CASSESLAGGLYEQYF
TGTGCCAGCAGTGAAAGCCTAGCGGGAGGTCTTTACGAGCAGTACTTC
>TRBJ2-1|TRBV4-2|-|TRBD2
CASSLSLAGDEQFF
TGTGCCAGCAGCCTAAGTTTAGCGGGGGATGAGCAGTTCTTC
>TRBJ2-2|TRBV30|once|TRBD2
CAWSVPSGGTGELFF
TGTGCCTGGAGTGTACCTAGCGGGGGCACCGGGGAGCTGTTTTTT
>TRBJ2-5|TRBV9|-|-
CASSTSQRVETQYF
TGTGCCAGCAGCACCTCACAGCGGGTGGAGACCCAGTACTTC
>TRBJ1-1|TRBV7-2|few|-
CASSVGQPNTEAFF
TGTGCCAGCAGCGTGGGACAACCGAACACTGAAGCTTTCTTT
>TRBJ1-6|TRBV27|-|TRBD1
CASSPHRDSPGSPLHF
TGTGCCAGCAGTCCTCACCGGGACAGCCCGGGATCACCCCTCCACTTT
>TRBJ2-4|TRBV7-8|-|-
CASSLGQLERNIQYF
TGTGCCAGCAGCTTAGGGCAACTAGAGAGAAACATTCAGTACTTC
>TRBJ2-1|TRBV30|-|-
CAWSVARANEQFF
TGTGCCTGGAGTGTAGCGAGAGCAAATGAGCAGTTCTTC
>TRBJ1-2|TRBV21-1|-|-
CASSKGPRGIYGYTF
TGTGCCAGCAGCAAAGGACCCAGGGGCATTTATGGCTACACCTTC
>TRBJ2-3|TRBV4-2|-|TRBD2
CASSQEDGGITDTQYF
TGTGCCAGCAGCCAAGAGGACGGGGGGATCACAGATACGCAGTATTTT
>TRBJ1-2|TRBV5-1|-|-
CASSLVLGESEGYTF
TGCGCCAGCAGCTTGGTTCTCGGGGAATCGGAAGGCTACACCTTC
>TRBJ2-1|TRBV27|-|-
CATIQVEGGSNEQFF
TGTGCCACAATACAAGTGGAGGGCGGGTCCAATGAGCAGTTCTTC
>TRBJ1-5|TRBV19|-|-
CASATGPNQPQHF
TGTGCCAGCGCGACAGGACCCAATCAGCCCCAGCATTTT
>TRBJ2-7|TRBV9|-|TRBD1
CASSPTGQDYEQYF
TGTGCCAGCAGCCCCACGGGACAGGACTACGAGCAGTACTTC
>TRBJ2-3|TRBV19|-|-
CASSIELLRDTQYF
TGTGCCAGTAGTATAGAACTCCTGAGGGATACGCAGTATTTT
>TRBJ2-3|TRBV6-1|-|-
CASSVQGTDTQYF
TGTGCCAGCAGTGTGCAGGGGACAGATACGCAGTATTTT
>TRBJ1-2|TRBV29-1|-|-
CSVETGSVNGYTF
TGCAGCGTTGAGACAGGTAGTGTGAATGGCTACACCTTC
>TRBJ1-1|TRBV18|-|-
CASSPTLSESMNTEAFF
TGTGCCAGCTCACCAACCCTCTCTGAGTCCATGAACACTGAAGCTTTCTTT
>TRBJ2-5|TRBV2|-|TRBD1
CAGRLTGTGLSSPDF
TGTGCCGGAAGACTGACCGGGACAGGGTTATCGTCCCCAGACTTC
>TRBJ1-1|TRBV18|-|-
CASSPSFPEAFF
TGTGCCAGCTCACCTAGTTTTCCTGAAGCTTTCTTT
>TRBJ2-7|TRBV6-1|-|-
CASTRAPSVDEQYF
TGTGCCAGCACCCGTGCGCCTAGCGTCGACGAGCAGTACTTC
>TRBJ2-7|TRBV6-1|-|TRBD1
CASRPGQGADEQYF
TGTGCCAGCAGACCGGGACAGGGGGCAGATGAGCAGTACTTC
>TRBJ1-5|TRBV6-6|-|-
CASSFPGQSANQPQHF
TGTGCCAGCAGTTTCCCCGGACAGTCGGCAAATCAGCCCCAGCATTTT